Shown below are 27 T cell receptor beta chains from a single sample sequenced in a study of blood T cell repertoires in COVID-19. The protocol was immunoSEQ multiplex PCR, while the TCRdb copy is restricted to in-frame clones and leaves out a portion. Seen here are roughly 130,000 clones, around 90% observed once, and the top ten hold about 4%. Sequenced sample: peripheral blood. Source of these receptors: a man aged 50 to 59 with active COVID-19.

This chain uses TRBV10-3 with TRBJ1-5; 8 bases align to TRBD1. With V trimmed by 6 bases and J by 2 bases, 3 bases remained unmatched. This CDR3 spans 14 amino acids. Germline V gene lookup returns CDR1 ENHRY and CDR2 SYGVKD. The CDR3 DNA sequence: TGTGCCATCAGCCCGGGACAGGGCAATCAGCCCCAGCATTTT. The encoded protein is CAISPGQGNQPQHF.

The chain employs TRBV11-3 and TRBJ1-1; no reliable D call. This CDR3 spans 15 amino acids. Germline V CDR1 and CDR2: SGHNT, YENEEA. Trimming cost V 5 bases and J 2 bases, with 15 bases left between them. CDR3 coding DNA: TGTGCCAGCAGCCGTTTGGACTCGCGAAACACTGAAGCTTTCTTT. Protein: CASSRLDSRNTEAFF.

The rearrangement joins TRBV5-4 to TRBJ1-3, with unresolved D. V was cut by 0 bases and J by 2 bases, with 12 bases left in between. Germline V gene lookup returns CDR1 SGHNT and CDR2 YYREEE (reference sequence). This CDR3 has 16 residues. CDR3 residues: CASSLDPARAGNTIYF. DNA for the CDR3: TGTGCCAGCAGCTTGGATCCGGCGAGGGCTGGAAACACCATATATTTT.

The V and J genes are TRBV5-1 and TRBJ2-7; 7 bases map to TRBD1. With V trimmed by 3 bases and J by 1 base, 7 bases remained unmatched. The length of the CDR3 is 15 residues. Germline V gene data show CDR1 as SGHRS and CDR2 as YFSETQ. This chain's CDR3 is CASSYRTGISYEQYF. As DNA, the CDR3 is TGCGCCAGCAGCTACAGGACAGGTATATCCTACGAGCAGTACTTC.

V is TRBV6-5 and J is TRBJ2-3; 7 nucleotides agree with TRBD1. The CDR3 extends over 16 amino acids. V trimming: 2 bases; J trimming: 3 bases; junction bases outside the gene matches: 8. Germline CDR1 and CDR2: MNHEY and SVGAGI. In DNA, the CDR3 is TGTGCCAGCAGTTACGACCGGGGCAGGGGGACAGATACGCAGTATTTT. Amino acids: CASSYDRGRGTDTQYF.

The chain joins TRBV18 to TRBJ2-7, with 7 bases aligning to TRBD1. The trim removed 3 bases at V and 3 bases at J, leaving 2 bases unmatched. The CDR3 loop spans 13 amino acids. Per germline, CDR1 KGHSH and CDR2 LQKENI. This chain's CDR3 is CASSPGTVYEQYV. The CDR3 bases are TGTGCCAGCTCACCCGGGACAGTCTACGAGCAGTACGTC.

Details on this clone: The identical CDR3 is also encoded by other nucleotide sequences in the sample. The chain's CDR3 is CASSLDRSTDTQYF. The CDR3 DNA is TGTGCCAGCAGCTTAGACCGGAGCACAGATACGCAGTATTTT. This sequence joins TRBV7-9 and TRBJ2-3; D is unresolved. The CDR3 totals 14 residues. Germline values: CDR1 SEHNR, CDR2 FQNEAQ (reference sequence). V was cut by 1 base and J by 0 bases, with 5 bases left in between. The entire variable domain, with the rest obtained from reference TRBV7-9 and TRBJ2-3, is as follows: DTGVSQNPRHKITKRGQNVTFRCDPISEHNRLYWYRQTLGQGPEFLTYFQNEAQLEKSRLLSDRFSAERPKGSFSTLEIQRTEQGDSAMYLCASSLDRSTDTQYFGPGTRLTVL.

The DNA for the CDR3 is TGTGCCAGTAGTACGGGGGGGCAAGCCAAAAACATTCAGTACTTC. This gives the protein CASSTGGQAKNIQYF. This chain connects TRBV19 to TRBJ2-4; 8 bases agree with TRBD2. With 4 bases clipped from V and 0 bases from J, the junction kept 2 bases outside the gene matches. The germline CDR1 and CDR2 sequences are LNHDA and SQIVND (reference sequence). This CDR3 has 15 residues.

The V and J genes are TRBV5-1 and TRBJ1-2, with TRBD1 identical over 9 bases. Germline V gives CDR1 SGHRS, CDR2 YFSETQ. J lost 8 bases, V lost 4 bases, and 6 bases had no gene match. This CDR3 is built from 13 residues. CDR3: CASSPGTGRGYTF. In DNA form, the CDR3 reads TGCGCCAGCAGCCCCGGGACAGGGCGCGGCTACACCTTC.

The chain couples TRBV7-2 to TRBJ2-5; 11 positions agree with TRBD2. With V trimmed by 1 base and J by 1 base, 8 bases remained unmatched. The CDR3 has 18 amino acids. Germline V lookup: CDR1 SGHTA, CDR2 FQGNSA. The CDR3 bases are TGTGCCAGCAGCTTAGGAGGGCTAGCGGGGGGTGGCCAAGAGACCCAGTACTTC. It is translated as CASSLGGLAGGGQETQYF. The full variable domain, with the rest looked up from reference TRBV7-2 and TRBJ2-5, is GAGVSQSPSNKVTEKGKDVELRCDPISGHTALYWYRQSLGQGLEFLIYFQGNSAPDKSGLPSDRFSAERTGGSVSTLTIQRTQQEDSAVYLCASSLGGLAGGGQETQYFGPGTRLLVL.

The chain joins TRBV14 to TRBJ1-6; 8 bases line up with TRBD1. The CDR3 is 16 residues long. The germline CDR1 and CDR2 sequences are SGHDN and FVKESK. The V segment lost 4 bases and the J segment 6 bases; nucleotides outside the gene matches: 8. CDR3 protein: CASSPHTGGRNSPLHF. The CDR3 DNA is TGTGCCAGCAGCCCTCACACAGGGGGACGTAATTCACCCCTCCACTTT.

The chain carries TRBV29-1 and TRBJ2-5; 14 positions match TRBD2. CDR3 size: 16 residues. Germline values: CDR1 SQVTM, CDR2 ANQGSEA. V was clipped by 6 bases and J by 2 bases; unmatched bases: 8. DNA of the CDR3: TGCAGCGTGGTGAGGACTAGCGGGGGGTTACAAGAGACCCAGTACTTC. Protein: CSVVRTSGGLQETQYF. The full variable domain, its missing parts supplied by reference TRBV29-1 and TRBJ2-5, is SAVISQKPSRDICQRGTSLTIQCQVDSQVTMMFWYRQQPGQSLTLIATANQGSEATYESGFVIDKFPISRPNLTFSTLTVSNMSPEDSSIYLCSVVRTSGGLQETQYFGPGTRLLVL.

V is TRBV12-2 and J is TRBJ2-1; whether TRBD2, the table's D call, matches the DNA was not checked. TRBV12-2 is a pseudogene locus. This CDR3 comprises 15 residues. The CDR3 here is CASRLRLAGVVEQFF. The CDR3 nucleotides are TGTGCAAGTCGCTTAAGACTAGCGGGAGTGGTCGAGCAGTTCTTC.

The chain is built from TRBV6-2 or TRBV6-3 and TRBJ2-5; D is perhaps TRBD2 (6 bases). V was trimmed by 2 bases and J by 5 bases, leaving 12 bases between them. The CDR3 covers 14 residues. CDR1 is MNHEY and CDR2 is SVGEGT in the germline V gene. CDR3 bases: TGTGCCAGCAGTTACGCGACTAGAAAGGAGACCCAGTACTTC. This sequence encodes CASSYATRKETQYF.

The chain joins TRBV6-1 to TRBJ2-5, with 9 bases that match TRBD1. The germline CDR1 and CDR2 sequences are MNHNS and SASEGT. The CDR3 runs to 15 residues. Trimming took 1 base from V and 5 from J; bases not matched to a gene: 5. In nucleotides, the CDR3 is TGTGCCAGCAGTGAAGGAGGGACAGGGTACGAGACCCAGTACTTC. It translates to CASSEGGTGYETQYF.

This clone has only one observation. This chain connects TRBV5-1 to TRBJ1-5; perhaps TRBD1 as D (6 bases). The CDR3 is 15 residues long. Trimming took 0 bases from V and 6 from J, leaving 13 bases between them. From germline, CDR1 is SGHRS and CDR2 YFSETQ. CDR3 DNA sequence: TGCGCCAGCAGCTTGGGGGACACCAGAGGTCAGCCCCAGCATTTT. Amino acids: CASSLGDTRGQPQHF.

V and J are TRBV3-1 (or the pseudogene TRBV3-2) and TRBJ2-2; 10 bases map to TRBD1. The CDR3 runs 14 residues. CDR1 and CDR2 (germline): LGHDT, YNNKEL (reference sequence). With 4 bases clipped from V and 7 bases from J, the junction kept 3 bases outside the gene matches. CDR3 protein: CASSLGQGNGELFF. The CDR3 DNA is TGTGCCAGCAGCCTGGGACAGGGGAACGGGGAGCTGTTTTTT.

In this sample, this clone turned up once. The chain recombines TRBV5-4 with TRBJ2-5, with TRBD1 matching 9 bases. This CDR3 comprises 14 residues. The V and J ends lost 4 bases and 5 bases, in that order; junction bases with no gene match: 6. The germline V gene has CDR1 SGHNT and CDR2 YYREEE (reference sequence). The DNA of the CDR3 is TGTGCCAGCAGCGTGGACAGGGGCGCGGAGACCCAGTACTTC. Amino acid sequence: CASSVDRGAETQYF. The full variable domain, rest sourced from reference TRBV5-4 and TRBJ2-5, is ETGVTQSPTHLIKTRGQQVTLRCSSQSGHNTVSWYQQALGQGPQFIFQYYREEENGRGNFPPRFSGLQFPNYSSELNVNALELDDSALYLCASSVDRGAETQYFGPGTRLLVL.

This clone has just one count. The V gene is TRBV7-8, the J gene TRBJ2-1, with D hard to call. Germline V gives CDR1 SGHVS, CDR2 FQNEAQ. The ends were cut back, 3 bases at V and 1 base at J, with 13 bases in the middle. The CDR3 consists of 16 residues. CDR3 amino acids: CASSFLQSRSYNEQFF. The CDR3 nucleotides read TGTGCCAGCAGCTTTTTACAATCCCGTTCCTACAATGAGCAGTTCTTC.

The V and J genes are TRBV5-6 and TRBJ2-2; 14 positions agree with TRBD2. The germline V gene has CDR1 SGHDT and CDR2 YYEEEE. This CDR3 is built from 18 residues. The J segment lost 4 bases and the V segment lost 4 bases, leaving 9 bases of the junction unmatched. CDR3 nucleotides: TGTGCCAGCAGCCGGACTAGCGGGGGGATGGTTGGCACCGGGGAGCTGTTTTTT. Translated, it gives CASSRTSGGMVGTGELFF.

The rearrangement links TRBV6-1 to TRBJ2-5; TRBD2 matches at 10 bases. The ends lost 3 bases at V and 3 bases at J; junction bases unmatched: 1. From germline, CDR1 is MNHNS and CDR2 SASEGT. This CDR3 comprises 14 residues. The CDR3 nucleotides read TGTGCCAGCAGTGATACTAGCGGGAAAGAGACCCAGTACTTC. It is translated as CASSDTSGKETQYF.

This clone has a single count. The chain carries TRBV6-5 and TRBJ1-2; D perhaps matches TRBD1 (5 bases). The CDR3 runs to 11 residues. Looked up from germline, CDR1 is MNHEY and CDR2 is SVGAGI. V was clipped by 8 bases and J by 6 bases, with 10 bases between them. CDR3 coding DNA: TGTGCCAGCCGGGGGGTAGATGGCTACACCTTC. Its translation: CASRGVDGYTF.

This clone was detected once. V usage is TRBV5-4 and J usage is TRBJ2-2; TRBD1 is a possible D gene (5 bases). With 0 bases removed from V and 7 bases from J, the gap between germline ends came to 16 bases. Germline values: CDR1 SGHNT, CDR2 YYREEE (reference sequence). The length of the CDR3 is 16 residues. The CDR3 sequence is CASSLAPGGQGGELFF. Written as DNA, the CDR3 is TGTGCCAGCAGCTTGGCCCCGGGCGGTCAGGGCGGGGAGCTGTTTTTT.

The chain is built from TRBV10-2 and TRBJ1-1, with 8 bases matching TRBD1. Looked up from germline, CDR1 is WSHSY and CDR2 is SAAADI. The CDR3 spans 14 residues. V dropped 8 bases and J dropped 3; count of bases not matched to a gene: 8. This CDR3 is CASLDRVRYTEAFF. CDR3 coding DNA: TGCGCCAGCTTGGACAGGGTAAGATACACTGAAGCTTTCTTT.

The chain has TRBV11-3 and TRBJ1-1; D is ambiguous. The germline gives CDR1 SGHNT, CDR2 YENEEA. This CDR3 is 14 amino acids long. V gave up 5 bases and J gave up 0 bases, with 10 bases separating them. The CDR3 DNA reads as TGTGCCAGCAGCCCGCTCGGGTTGAACACTGAAGCTTTCTTT. Translating it yields CASSPLGLNTEAFF.

This clone was seen once. DNA of the CDR3: TGCAGCGTTGAAGACGTACAGGGGGTTGACTATGGCTACACCTTC. Its protein product is CSVEDVQGVDYGYTF. The V and J genes are TRBV29-1 and TRBJ1-2, with TRBD1 matching 8 bases. CDR1 SQVTM and CDR2 ANQGSEA come from the germline V gene. CDR3 length: 15 amino acids. V shed 0 bases and J 3 bases; nucleotides not matched to a gene: 6.

The chain is built from TRBV7-9 and TRBJ2-1; 9 nucleotides align to TRBD1. The germline V gene encodes CDR1 SEHNR and CDR2 FQNEAQ (reference sequence). V was pared by 4 bases and J by 5 bases, with 6 bases of the junction left unmatched. The CDR3 consists of 15 residues. In nucleotides, the CDR3 is TGTGCCAGCAGCTCCCCGGGACAGGGAAACAATGAGCAGTTCTTC. This encodes CASSSPGQGNNEQFF.